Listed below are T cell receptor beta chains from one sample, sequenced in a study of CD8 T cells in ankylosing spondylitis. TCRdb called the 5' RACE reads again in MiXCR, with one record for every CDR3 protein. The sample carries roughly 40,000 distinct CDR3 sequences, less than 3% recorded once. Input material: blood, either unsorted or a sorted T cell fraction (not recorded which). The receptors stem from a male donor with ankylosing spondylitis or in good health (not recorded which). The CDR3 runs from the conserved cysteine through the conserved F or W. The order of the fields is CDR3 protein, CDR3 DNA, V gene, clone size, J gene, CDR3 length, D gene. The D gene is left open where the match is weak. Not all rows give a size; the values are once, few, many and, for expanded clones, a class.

CDR3 protein: CASSVGPGDKETQYF; CDR3 DNA: TGTGCCAGCAGCGTAGGTCCGGGAGATAAGGAGACCCAGTACTTC; V gene: TRBV9; clone size: many; J gene: TRBJ2-5; CDR3 length: 15; D gene: NA
CDR3 protein: CASSPAYSYNEQFF; CDR3 DNA: TGTGCCAGCAGCCCAGCCTACTCCTACAATGAGCAGTTCTTC; V gene: TRBV9; clone size: many; J gene: TRBJ2-1; CDR3 length: 14; D gene: NA
CDR3 protein: CASSPTAGTNQPQHF; CDR3 DNA: TGTGCCAGCAGCCCCACGGCGGGTACTAATCAGCCCCAGCATTTT; V gene: TRBV9; clone size: many; J gene: TRBJ1-5; CDR3 length: 15; D gene: NA
CDR3 protein: CASSVVAGGELFF; CDR3 DNA: TGTGCCAGCAGCGTAGTGGCTGGGGGGGAGCTGTTTTTT; V gene: TRBV9; clone size: many; J gene: TRBJ2-2; CDR3 length: 13; D gene: NA
CDR3 protein: CASRGPGSGANVLTF; CDR3 DNA: TGTGCCAGCAGAGGTCCAGGCTCTGGGGCCAACGTCCTGACTTTC; V gene: TRBV9; clone size: many; J gene: TRBJ2-6; CDR3 length: 15; D gene: NA
CDR3 protein: CASSVGGPFGELFF; CDR3 DNA: TGTGCCAGCAGCGTAGGTGGCCCTTTCGGGGAGCTGTTTTTT; V gene: TRBV9; clone size: many; J gene: TRBJ2-2; CDR3 length: 14; D gene: NA
CDR3 protein: CASSPPSGEGNSPLHF; CDR3 DNA: TGTGCCAGCAGCCCACCCTCGGGGGAAGGAAATTCACCCCTCCACTTT; V gene: TRBV9; clone size: many; J gene: TRBJ1-6; CDR3 length: 16; D gene: NA
CDR3 protein: CASSVAGGNGELFF; CDR3 DNA: TGTGCCAGCAGCGTAGCAGGGGGGAACGGGGAGCTGTTTTTT; V gene: TRBV9; clone size: many; J gene: TRBJ2-2; CDR3 length: 14; D gene: NA
CDR3 protein: CASSVSGQGADTQYF; CDR3 DNA: TGTGCCAGCAGCGTATCGGGACAGGGGGCAGATACGCAGTATTTT; V gene: TRBV9; clone size: many; J gene: TRBJ2-3; CDR3 length: 15; D gene: TRBD1
CDR3 protein: CASSGGQPNQPQHF; CDR3 DNA: TGTGCCAGCAGCGGGGGACAGCCCAATCAGCCCCAGCATTTT; V gene: TRBV9; clone size: NA; J gene: TRBJ1-5; CDR3 length: 14; D gene: TRBD1
CDR3 protein: CASSVAMDTQYF; CDR3 DNA: TGTGCCAGCAGCGTAGCCATGGATACGCAGTATTTT; V gene: TRBV9; clone size: many; J gene: TRBJ2-3; CDR3 length: 12; D gene: NA
CDR3 protein: CASSAASDYNEQFF; CDR3 DNA: TGTGCCAGCAGCGCCGCGAGCGACTACAATGAGCAGTTCTTC; V gene: TRBV9; clone size: many; J gene: TRBJ2-1; CDR3 length: 14; D gene: NA
CDR3 protein: CASRNDGGGQPQHF; CDR3 DNA: TGTGCCAGCAGAAACGACGGGGGCGGTCAGCCCCAGCATTTT; V gene: TRBV6-4; clone size: many; J gene: TRBJ1-5; CDR3 length: 14; D gene: NA
CDR3 protein: CASSPQGGASATYEQYF; CDR3 DNA: TGTGCCAGCAGCCCCCAAGGGGGGGCTAGCGCAACCTACGAGCAGTACTTC; V gene: TRBV9; clone size: few; J gene: TRBJ2-7; CDR3 length: 17; D gene: NA
CDR3 protein: CASSAALSGNSPLHF; CDR3 DNA: TGTGCCAGCAGCGCCGCCCTTTCCGGTAATTCACCCCTCCACTTT; V gene: TRBV9; clone size: many; J gene: TRBJ1-6; CDR3 length: 15; D gene: NA
CDR3 protein: CASSLSPGTRFRYEQYF; CDR3 DNA: TGTGCCAGCAGCTTATCGCCCGGGACCCGGTTTCGCTACGAGCAGTACTTC; V gene: TRBV11-3; clone size: few; J gene: TRBJ2-7; CDR3 length: 17; D gene: NA
CDR3 protein: CASTTDPVGTEAFF; CDR3 DNA: TGTGCCAGCACCACAGACCCGGTGGGCACTGAAGCTTTCTTT; V gene: TRBV9; clone size: many; J gene: TRBJ1-1; CDR3 length: 14; D gene: NA
CDR3 protein: CASSQVGETQYF; CDR3 DNA: TGTGCCAGCAGCCAGGTCGGCGAGACCCAGTACTTC; V gene: TRBV9; clone size: many; J gene: TRBJ2-5; CDR3 length: 12; D gene: NA
CDR3 protein: CASSRRVTPNTGELFF; CDR3 DNA: TGTGCCAGCAGCCGTAGGGTGACTCCGAACACCGGGGAGCTGTTTTTT; V gene: TRBV9; clone size: many; J gene: TRBJ2-2; CDR3 length: 16; D gene: NA
CDR3 protein: CASSVTPPDTQYF; CDR3 DNA: TGTGCCAGCAGCGTAACTCCCCCGGATACGCAGTATTTT; V gene: TRBV9; clone size: many; J gene: TRBJ2-3; CDR3 length: 13; D gene: NA
CDR3 protein: CASSFLAGPTYEQYF; CDR3 DNA: TGTGCCAGCAGCTTCTTAGCGGGTCCTACCTACGAGCAGTACTTC; V gene: TRBV9; clone size: many; J gene: TRBJ2-7; CDR3 length: 15; D gene: TRBD2
CDR3 protein: CASSAEFKPGNTIYF; CDR3 DNA: TGTGCCAGCAGCGCTGAATTCAAGCCTGGAAACACCATATATTTT; V gene: TRBV9; clone size: many; J gene: TRBJ1-3; CDR3 length: 15; D gene: NA
CDR3 protein: CASSDAAGASTDTQYF; CDR3 DNA: TGTGCCAGCAGCGATGCCGCAGGGGCAAGCACAGATACGCAGTATTTT; V gene: TRBV9; clone size: many; J gene: TRBJ2-3; CDR3 length: 16; D gene: NA
CDR3 protein: CASRASGANVLTF; CDR3 DNA: TGTGCCAGCAGAGCCTCTGGGGCCAACGTCCTGACTTTC; V gene: TRBV9; clone size: many; J gene: TRBJ2-6; CDR3 length: 13; D gene: NA
CDR3 protein: CASSSDSSTDTQYF; CDR3 DNA: TGTGCCAGCAGCTCGGACAGCAGCACAGATACGCAGTATTTT; V gene: TRBV9; clone size: many; J gene: TRBJ2-3; CDR3 length: 14; D gene: NA
CDR3 protein: CASSPRPGLAGTDTQYF; CDR3 DNA: TGTGCCAGCAGCCCTAGACCCGGACTAGCGGGGACAGATACGCAGTATTTT; V gene: TRBV9; clone size: many; J gene: TRBJ2-3; CDR3 length: 17; D gene: TRBD2
CDR3 protein: CASSVGGTSLYEQYF; CDR3 DNA: TGTGCCAGCAGCGTAGGAGGGACTAGCCTATACGAGCAGTACTTC; V gene: TRBV9; clone size: many; J gene: TRBJ2-7; CDR3 length: 15; D gene: TRBD2
CDR3 protein: CASSEGSQSYEQYF; CDR3 DNA: TGTGCCAGCAGCGAAGGCTCTCAATCCTACGAGCAGTACTTC; V gene: TRBV9; clone size: many; J gene: TRBJ2-7; CDR3 length: 14; D gene: NA
CDR3 protein: CASNLGLAGVDEQFF; CDR3 DNA: TGTGCCAGCAACTTAGGACTAGCGGGAGTGGATGAGCAGTTCTTC; V gene: TRBV9; clone size: many; J gene: TRBJ2-1; CDR3 length: 15; D gene: TRBD2
CDR3 protein: CASSVAATTGELFF; CDR3 DNA: TGTGCCAGCAGCGTAGCAGCAACCACCGGGGAGCTGTTTTTT; V gene: TRBV9; clone size: many; J gene: TRBJ2-2; CDR3 length: 14; D gene: NA
CDR3 protein: CASSSYRGFDSPLHF; CDR3 DNA: TGTGCCAGCAGCTCCTACCGCGGATTCGATTCACCCCTCCACTTT; V gene: TRBV9; clone size: many; J gene: TRBJ1-6; CDR3 length: 15; D gene: NA
CDR3 protein: CASSPSPSEKLFF; CDR3 DNA: TGTGCCAGCAGCCCTAGCCCCTCTGAAAAACTGTTTTTT; V gene: TRBV9; clone size: NA; J gene: TRBJ1-4; CDR3 length: 13; D gene: NA
CDR3 protein: CASSVDGAAGADTQYF; CDR3 DNA: TGTGCCAGCAGCGTAGATGGGGCGGCAGGTGCAGATACGCAGTATTTT; V gene: TRBV9; clone size: many; J gene: TRBJ2-3; CDR3 length: 16; D gene: NA
CDR3 protein: CASSVDGNNYNEQFF; CDR3 DNA: TGTGCCAGCAGCGTGGACGGGAACAATTACAATGAGCAGTTCTTC; V gene: TRBV9; clone size: many; J gene: TRBJ2-1; CDR3 length: 15; D gene: NA
CDR3 protein: CASSLGGGNEQFF; CDR3 DNA: TGTGCCAGCAGCTTGGGGGGGGGGAATGAGCAGTTCTTC; V gene: TRBV9; clone size: many; J gene: TRBJ2-1; CDR3 length: 13; D gene: TRBD2
CDR3 protein: CASSVGQGATGELFF; CDR3 DNA: TGTGCCAGCAGCGTAGGCCAGGGAGCAACCGGGGAGCTGTTTTTT; V gene: TRBV9; clone size: many; J gene: TRBJ2-2; CDR3 length: 15; D gene: NA
CDR3 protein: CASSLGQLAKNIQYF; CDR3 DNA: TGTGCCAGCAGCTTGGGACAGTTAGCCAAAAACATTCAGTACTTC; V gene: TRBV9; clone size: many; J gene: TRBJ2-4; CDR3 length: 15; D gene: TRBD1
CDR3 protein: CASSVASGSPSTYEQYF; CDR3 DNA: TGTGCCAGCAGCGTAGCGAGCGGTTCCCCGTCCACCTACGAGCAGTACTTC; V gene: TRBV9; clone size: many; J gene: TRBJ2-7; CDR3 length: 17; D gene: NA
CDR3 protein: CASSPRVGAETGELFF; CDR3 DNA: TGTGCCAGCAGCCCGAGGGTGGGAGCTGAGACCGGGGAGCTGTTTTTT; V gene: TRBV9; clone size: many; J gene: TRBJ2-2; CDR3 length: 16; D gene: NA
CDR3 protein: CASSVEGLPNEQFF; CDR3 DNA: TGTGCCAGCAGCGTAGAAGGACTGCCCAATGAGCAGTTCTTC; V gene: TRBV9; clone size: many; J gene: TRBJ2-1; CDR3 length: 14; D gene: NA
CDR3 protein: CASSVDVTSYEQYF; CDR3 DNA: TGTGCCAGCAGCGTAGACGTCACCTCCTACGAGCAGTACTTC; V gene: TRBV9; clone size: NA; J gene: TRBJ2-7; CDR3 length: 14; D gene: NA
CDR3 protein: CASSVENLKGELFF; CDR3 DNA: TGTGCCAGCAGCGTAGAGAACTTAAAGGGGGAGCTGTTTTTT; V gene: TRBV9; clone size: many; J gene: TRBJ2-2; CDR3 length: 14; D gene: NA
CDR3 protein: CASSGVAGAGGNEQFF; CDR3 DNA: TGTGCCAGCAGCGGGGTAGCGGGAGCTGGAGGGAATGAGCAGTTCTTC; V gene: TRBV9; clone size: many; J gene: TRBJ2-1; CDR3 length: 16; D gene: TRBD2
CDR3 protein: CASSVGQANTGELFF; CDR3 DNA: TGTGCCAGCAGCGTAGGTCAAGCGAACACCGGGGAGCTGTTTTTT; V gene: TRBV9; clone size: many; J gene: TRBJ2-2; CDR3 length: 15; D gene: NA